This T cell receptor beta chain is drawn from a study of beta chain features in type 1 diabetes. Study results and limitations: In patients and controls equally, PCR might favor templates that are shorter. Significant though moderate, a shortening of TCRB CDR3s appeared in all four CD4+ subsets of Type 1 diabetes patients.

Expressed TCRB transcripts were sequenced because the isolated RNA had all been reverse transcribed beforehand. The table came from immunoSEQ multiplex PCR; TCRdb's copy has only in-frame clones and leaves some out. Here the sample spans over 700,000 clones, under 20% being singletons. Turning to this clone: Its target is unknown.

This CDR3 is 13 amino acids long. CDR1 is SGHNT and CDR2 is YYREEE in the germline V gene (reference sequence). Trimming cost V 4 bases and J 8 bases; bases outside gene matches: 6. Sorting based on CD45RO/CCR7/CD25/CD127/CD95/CD27 separated CD4+ naive, central memory, regulatory and stem cell-like memory cells. The receptor comes from a woman under 30 in good health. The V and J genes are TRBV5-4 and TRBJ2-1; 7 nucleotides line up with TRBD1. Sequenced sample: naive CD4+ T cells from blood. For the CDR3, the DNA is TGTGCCAGCAGCGCACAGGGGAAAGATGAGCAGTTCTTC. It is translated as CASSAQGKDEQFF.